Detailed here is one T cell receptor (beta chain). The sample is drawn from a study of blood T cell repertoires in COVID-19. The wider study: Samples came from the United States, Italy and Spain, spanning acute and convalescent COVID-19.

Repertoires were generated with immunoSEQ multiplex PCR, while TCRdb's copy carries only in-frame clones and drops some. The sample contains about 670,000 clones, 75% to 90% of which appear only once. The material sequenced was peripheral blood. This receptor was identified in a woman aged 18 to 35 with acute or convalescent COVID-19.

CDR3 nucleotides: TGCGCCAGCAGCCCGGAGCCGACAGGGAAGGTTCAGCCCCAGCATTTT. It translates to CASSPEPTGKVQPQHF. The genes are TRBV5-1 and TRBJ1-5; 7 positions match TRBD1. The junction had 13 bases not matched to a gene; V was cut back by 4 bases and J by 6 bases. The CDR3 runs 16 residues. Per germline, CDR1 SGHRS and CDR2 YFSETQ.